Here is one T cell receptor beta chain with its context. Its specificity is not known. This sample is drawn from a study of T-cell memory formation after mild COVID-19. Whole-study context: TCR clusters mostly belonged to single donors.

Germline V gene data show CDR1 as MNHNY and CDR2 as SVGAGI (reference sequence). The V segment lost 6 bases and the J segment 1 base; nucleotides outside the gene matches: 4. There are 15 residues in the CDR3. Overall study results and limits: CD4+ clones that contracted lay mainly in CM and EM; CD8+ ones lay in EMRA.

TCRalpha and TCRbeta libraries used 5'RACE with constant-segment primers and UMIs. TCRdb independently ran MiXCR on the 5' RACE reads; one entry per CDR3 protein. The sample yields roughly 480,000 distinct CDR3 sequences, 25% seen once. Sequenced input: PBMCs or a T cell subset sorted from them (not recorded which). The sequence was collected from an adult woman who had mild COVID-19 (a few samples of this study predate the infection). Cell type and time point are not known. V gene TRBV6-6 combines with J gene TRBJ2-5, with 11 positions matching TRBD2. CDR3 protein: CASRLGTSGQETQYF. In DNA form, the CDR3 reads TGTGCCAGCAGGCTCGGGACTAGCGGCCAAGAGACCCAGTACTTC.